This T cell receptor (beta chain) appears in the sequencing data of a study of blood T cell repertoires in COVID-19. The germline CDR1 and CDR2 sequences are SGHTA and FQGNSA. The CDR3 is 13 residues long. V was clipped by 1 base and J by 3 bases, with 5 bases between them. TCRdb's copy holds only in-frame clones and misses some; the assay was immunoSEQ multiplex PCR. The sample lists about 170,000 clones, about 88% occurring once. The chain has TRBV7-2 and TRBJ2-3; D is uncertain. Sequencing was done on a sample of peripheral blood. The sequence came from a woman of 80 years or more with COVID-19, enrolled during active disease. As DNA, the CDR3 is TGTGCCAGCAGCTTAGACAGAACAGATACGCAGTATTTT. Translated, it gives CASSLDRTDTQYF.